The 16 T cell receptor beta chains in this list originate from one sample, sequenced in a study of blood T cells in healthy people across ages. Next came a second PCR, run for about 6 to 12 cycles, which used a sample-barcoded 5' primer along with a J-beta primer mix. One entry per CDR3 protein results from TCRdb running MiXCR on the 5' RACE reads. The repertoire has roughly 640,000 distinct CDR3 sequences, under 30% of them found once; the top ten carry approximately 14%. The sequenced material came from blood. The receptors shown here come from a woman aged 80 or over in good health.

This clonotype was seen many times. The chain is built from TRBV2 and TRBJ2-1; possibly TRBD1 or TRBD2 for D (6 bases each). The CDR3 spans 15 residues. The V and J ends lost 7 bases and 2 bases respectively, with 15 bases between them. Germline V gene sequence: CDR1 SNHLY, CDR2 FYNNEI. CDR3 in amino acids: CASKGDGGPYNEQFF. Here the CDR3 DNA reads TGTGCCAGCAAGGGCGACGGGGGCCCCTACAATGAGCAGTTCTTC.

There are many counts of this clonotype. This rearrangement joins TRBV10-3 to TRBJ2-7; 12 positions agree with TRBD1. The germline V gene encodes CDR1 ENHRY and CDR2 SYGVKD. The J segment lost 5 bases and the V segment lost 3 bases, leaving 5 bases of the junction unmatched. The CDR3 totals 15 residues. CDR3 DNA sequence: TGTGCCATCAGTGAACCGGGACAGGGGGCGAACGAGCAGTACTTC. It codes for CAISEPGQGANEQYF.

This clonotype was picked up many times. This rearrangement joins TRBV30 to TRBJ1-1; D is uncertain. Germline V lookup: CDR1 GTSNPN, CDR2 SVGIG (reference sequence). CDR3 size: 14 residues. Trimming left V 3 bases short and J 1 base short, with 12 bases between. The CDR3 nucleotides are TGTGCCTGGAGCCCCAGCGGGCGGAACACTGAAGCTTTCTTT. It codes for CAWSPSGRNTEAFF.

CDR3: CASRSPRRSGNTIYF. CDR3 in DNA: TGTGCCAGCAGATCCCCGCGCCGCTCTGGAAACACCATATATTTT. The V call is TRBV28, the J call TRBJ1-3; no clear D gene. CDR3 length: 15 residues. The germline CDR1 and CDR2 sequences are MDHEN and SYDVKM. V was trimmed by 6 bases and J by 0 bases, leaving 12 bases between them.

A single count supports this clonotype. The gene calls are TRBV7-9 and TRBJ2-1, with 7 bases aligning to TRBD1. The V segment lost 5 bases and the J segment 12 bases; nucleotides outside the gene matches: 7. Germline V CDR1 and CDR2: SEHNR, FQNEAQ (reference sequence). The CDR3 length is 12 residues. This CDR3 reads CASSVRDSGQFF. CDR3 DNA sequence: TGTGCCAGCAGCGTCCGGGACAGCGGGCAGTTCTTC.

This clonotype was observed at least ten times. The rearrangement links TRBV27 to TRBJ2-7; D unresolved. The germline V gene has CDR1 MNHEY and CDR2 SMNVEV (reference sequence). The CDR3 spans 13 residues. Trimming took off 5 bases at V and 6 bases at J, with 14 bases between the two ends. The CDR3 is CASSGSKFSEQYF. The CDR3 coding sequence is TGTGCCAGCAGTGGATCCAAGTTCAGCGAGCAGTACTTC.

With regard to this clonotype: Given the absence of the conserved phenylalanine or tryptophan at the CDR3 end, a read error is likely. J is TRBJ1-6 and V is TRBV2; possibly TRBD1 for D (5 bases). The CDR3 consists of 11 residues. Germline-derived CDR1 and CDR2 are SNHLY and FYNNEI. The CDR3 DNA reads TGTGTCAGCAGGGATCCCGGCGTCCTCCACTGT. It specifies CVSRDPGVLHC.

The CDR3 region has the DNA TGTGCCAGCAGACCCGACGGCTCTGGGGCCAACGTCCTGACTTTC. Translating it yields CASRPDGSGANVLTF. The V call is TRBV3-1, the J call TRBJ2-6; D ambiguous. The length of the CDR3 is 15 residues. V lost 6 bases and J 0 bases, leaving 9 bases between the germline ends. Per germline, CDR1 LGHDT and CDR2 YNNKEL (reference sequence).

This clonotype has just a few counts. This chain links TRBV4-3 with TRBJ2-2, with 8 bases lining up with TRBD2. J gave up 3 bases and V 2 bases, and 8 bases lay outside the gene matches. This CDR3 comprises 17 residues. The germline gives CDR1 LGHNA, CDR2 YSLEER. The CDR3 region is CASSQFGGGRYTGELFF. CDR3 in DNA: TGCGCCAGCAGCCAATTTGGCGGGGGGAGGTACACCGGGGAGCTGTTTTTT.

This clonotype was seen many times. The chain joins TRBV20-1 to TRBJ2-1; D assignment may be TRBD1 or TRBD2 (5 bases each). Trimming stripped 6 bases from V and 3 bases from J, with 15 bases between. The CDR3 covers 14 residues. The germline V gene has CDR1 DFQATT and CDR2 SNEGSKA (reference sequence). The CDR3 DNA sequence: TGCAGTGCAGAGGGACGGGATATCTACAATGAGCAGTTCTTC. Residues: CSAEGRDIYNEQFF.

In this sample, this clonotype turned up a few times. Possible read error: a much larger clone is one base away. This chain joins TRBV20-1 and TRBJ2-7; no reliable D call. Germline V lookup: CDR1 DFQATT, CDR2 SNEGSKA (reference sequence). With 5 bases removed from V and 0 bases from J, the gap between germline ends came to 11 bases. The length of the CDR3 is 13 residues. CDR3 loop: CSAARPSSYEQYF. The DNA of the CDR3 is TGCAGTGCTGCCAGACCGTCCTCCTACGAGCAGTACTTC.

This clonotype was detected only a few times. The junction differs from germline at one of its ends, possibly a read error. V and J are TRBV7-6 and TRBJ2-7; either TRBD1 or TRBD2 may supply D (5 bases each). The CDR3 sequence is 14 residues long. Germline V lookup: CDR1 SGHVS, CDR2 FNYEAQ. This CDR3 reads CASSLGGSSYVQYF. The CDR3 DNA is TGTGCCAGCAGCTTAGGGGGGAGTTCCTACGTGCAGTACTTC.

This clonotype has ten or more counts. The chain carries TRBV7-9 and TRBJ2-7, with D possibly matching TRBD1 (5 bases). Trimming removed 5 bases from V and 7 bases from J, with 9 bases in between. CDR1 SEHNR and CDR2 FQNEAQ come from the germline V gene (reference sequence). The CDR3 length is 11 residues. In DNA, the CDR3 is TGTGCCAGCAGCCTGGGGCCGGAGCAGTACTTC. This gives the protein CASSLGPEQYF.

This clonotype was observed a single time. The chain combines TRBV19 with TRBJ2-7; TRBD1 is a possible D gene (6 bases). Trimming took 8 bases from V and 3 from J, leaving 11 bases between them. Germline V CDR1 and CDR2: LNHDA, SQIVND (reference sequence). The CDR3 extends over 12 amino acids. CDR3 sequence reads: CASSHRDYEQYF. The CDR3 coding sequence is TGTGCCAGTTCTCACAGGGACTACGAGCAGTACTTC.

This clonotype has at least ten counts. This sequence joins TRBV3-1 and TRBJ2-1; D may be TRBD2 (6 bases). This CDR3 is 15 amino acids long. Per germline, CDR1 LGHDT and CDR2 YNNKEL (reference sequence). V lost 4 bases, J lost 4 bases, and 14 bases lay in between. The CDR3 DNA sequence: TGTGCCAGCAGCCGCGCGCGGGGATCGTACAATGAGCAGTTCTTC. Translation gives CASSRARGSYNEQFF.

This clonotype was seen at least ten times. V and J are TRBV21-1 and TRBJ2-5; the listed D gene, TRBD2, was not tested against the DNA. TRBV21-1 is deemed a pseudogene. The CDR3 extends over 17 amino acids. The CDR3, as DNA: TGTGCCAGCAGCAAGTACCCCCTAGCGGGGGGTTATGAGACCCAGTACTTC. Amino acids: CASSKYPLAGGYETQYF.